This is a list of T cell receptor beta chains from one sample in a study of identical twins. TCRdb reprocessed the 5' RACE reads via MiXCR and lists one record per CDR3 protein. The data contain nearly 900,000 distinct CDR3 sequences, around an eighth of them singletons. These data also featured in a second study, about yellow fever vaccine responses in identical twins.

Sequenced: PBMCs. The source of these receptors is a woman aged 18-29 years in good health. The CDR3 runs from the conserved cysteine through the conserved F or W. A D gene is named only where the DNA matches it firmly. Size is omitted from some rows. Given values are once, few, many or a class for expanded clones.

>TRBV2|NA|TRBJ2-2|TRBD2
CASTPKGTGGSGELFF
TGTGCCAGCACCCCCAAGGGGACCGGGGGGAGCGGGGAGCTGTTTTTT
>TRBV4-1|few|TRBJ2-5|TRBD2
CASSRATAGEETQYF
TGCGCCAGCAGCCGGGCTACGGCGGGAGAAGAGACCCAGTACTTC
>TRBV29-1|NA|TRBJ2-1|NA
CSVADGFGYNEQFF
TGCAGCGTTGCAGACGGCTTTGGGTACAATGAGCAGTTCTTC
>TRBV28|NA|TRBJ1-3|NA
CASRDSRRNTIYF
TGTGCCAGCAGGGACAGCAGAAGAAACACCATATATTTT
>TRBV5-1|many|TRBJ2-2|TRBD1
CASRSGQGTTGELFF
TGCGCCAGCAGAAGCGGACAGGGCACGACCGGGGAGCTGTTTTTT
>TRBV12-3/TRBV12-4|NA|TRBJ2-2|NA
CASSLRQGTKELFF
TGTGCCAGCAGTCTTCGACAGGGGACTAAGGAGCTGTTTTTT
>TRBV6-2/TRBV6-3|few|TRBJ2-2|TRBD2
CASSYRAASGGTNTGELFF
TGTGCCAGCAGTTACAGGGCCGCCAGCGGGGGTACGAACACCGGGGAGCTGTTTTTT
>TRBV6-1|NA|TRBJ2-2|NA
CATKDSLNTGELFF
TGTGCCACTAAGGACAGCCTGAACACCGGGGAGCTGTTTTTT
>TRBV20-1|few|TRBJ2-7|NA
CSATPRGSSYEQYF
TGCAGTGCCACCCCCCGGGGAAGCTCCTACGAGCAGTACTTC
>TRBV7-6|NA|TRBJ2-1|TRBD2
CASSLALGLGLNEQFF
TGTGCCAGCAGCTTAGCGCTAGGACTAGGGCTCAATGAGCAGTTCTTC
>TRBV11-3|NA|TRBJ1-1|TRBD1
CASSAMDRGNTEAFF
TGTGCCAGCAGCGCGATGGACAGGGGAAACACTGAAGCTTTCTTT
>TRBV12-3/TRBV12-4|NA|TRBJ2-3|NA
CASSLARPGFKYF
TGTGCCAGCAGTTTAGCGCGACCCGGGTTTAAGTATTTT